This TCR beta chain was documented in a study of shared clonotypes between healthy human individuals. This CDR3 has 13 residues. J lost 7 bases, V lost 7 bases, and 7 bases had no gene match. Germline-derived CDR1 and CDR2 are SGHTS and YDEGEE. The study separated CD4+ cells into CD45RA+ naive and CD45RA-negative memory subsets. Clones were read by immunoSEQ multiplex PCR, and TCRdb kept only the in-frame ones, dropping some. The data show about 2.4 million clones, 93% seen once. The specimen was naive CD4+ T cells from PBMCs. Sample subset: CD45RA+ positively selected. V and J are TRBV5-8 and TRBJ1-2; TRBD1 aligns across 10 bases. This TCR was recovered from a man between 18 and 35 years old in good health. Some clones in this sample may be carry-over from other donors' samples. CDR3 residues: CASGPGQGPGYTF. The CDR3 nucleotides read TGTGCCAGCGGTCCGGGACAGGGGCCTGGCTACACCTTC.